This entry is about one TCR beta chain. Its target is unknown. Each donor was a Caucasian adult residing in Nashville, Tennessee. This entry comes from a study of shared clonotypes between healthy human individuals. Overall study results and limits: The study sampled only blood, and tissue repertoires likely differ.

Genomic DNA belonging to each subset was distributed in equal measure over several immunoSEQ plates. The table came from immunoSEQ multiplex PCR; TCRdb's copy has only in-frame clones and leaves some out. The sample carries some 650,000 clones, around 97% recorded once. Germline CDR1 SGHTA, CDR2 FQGTGA. Trimming shortened V by 1 base and J by 0 bases, and 21 bases separated the two germline ends. This CDR3 has 19 residues. The TCR comes from a woman in her 30s in good health. This chain uses TRBV7-3 with TRBJ1-2, with TRBD1 as a possible D gene (6 bases). What was sequenced was naive CD4+ T cells sorted from blood. The sample's subset: CD45RA+ positively selected. In DNA, the CDR3 is TGTGCCAGCAGCTTAAAGGGCATACAGGGCCGGGCGACTAACTATGGCTACACCTTC. Protein product: CASSLKGIQGRATNYGYTF.